Presented here are 7 T cell receptor beta chains from one specimen sequenced in a study of T cell changes during pregnancy in multiple sclerosis. The table came from immunoSEQ multiplex PCR; TCRdb's copy has only in-frame clones and leaves some out. The sample records over 50,000 clones, approximately 90% being singletons. Sequenced here: peripheral blood, sampled in the first trimester of pregnancy. These receptors all come from a female donor in good health, enrolled as a control in a pregnancy study.

The rearrangement joins TRBV2 to TRBJ2-1; 10 bases match TRBD2. With V trimmed by 5 bases and J by 7 bases, 8 bases remained unmatched. This CDR3 spans 15 amino acids. From germline, CDR1 is SNHLY and CDR2 FYNNEI. The CDR3 region has the DNA TGTGCCAGCAGTCCTTCTAGCGGGGGCTTAAATGAGCAGTTCTTC. Its protein is CASSPSSGGLNEQFF.

This rearrangement joins TRBV27 to TRBJ2-7, with D perhaps matching TRBD2 (5 bases). This CDR3 has 15 amino acids. Trimming cost V 0 bases and J 4 bases, with 13 bases left between them. Germline CDR1 and CDR2: MNHEY and SMNVEV (reference sequence). CDR3 region: CASSLSSTNGYEQYF. The DNA of the CDR3 is TGTGCCAGCAGTTTATCGTCGACTAACGGATACGAGCAGTACTTC.

The V and J genes are TRBV6-1 and TRBJ2-2; the match to TRBD1 covers 7 bases. The CDR3 runs to 15 residues. Trimming removed 6 bases from V and 7 bases from J; junction bases left unmatched: 11. CDR1 MNHNS and CDR2 SASEGT come from the germline V gene. The DNA of the CDR3 is TGTGCCAGCAGGGACGGACAGGTTTACGACGGGGAGCTGTTTTTT. Its protein is CASRDGQVYDGELFF.

This rearrangement joins TRBV7-9 to TRBJ2-5; no clear D. V lost 0 bases to trimming and J lost 5 bases, with 4 bases between them. The CDR3 contains 12 residues. CDR1 and CDR2 (germline): SEHNR, FQNEAQ (reference sequence). CDR3 in amino acids: CASSLARETQYF. The CDR3 nucleotides read TGTGCCAGCAGCTTAGCGCGGGAGACCCAGTACTTC.

The rearrangement uses TRBV7-2 and TRBJ1-6; the match to TRBD1 covers 10 bases. From germline, CDR1 is SGHTA and CDR2 FQGNSA. The trim removed 5 bases at V and 9 bases at J, leaving 4 bases unmatched. The CDR3 runs 14 residues. The CDR3 DNA follows: TGTGCCAGCAGCCGGGACAGGGGTCTTTCACCCCTCCACTTT. Translated, it gives CASSRDRGLSPLHF.

V gene TRBV7-2 combines with J gene TRBJ2-7; 7 positions match TRBD1. With 5 bases clipped from V and 7 bases from J, the junction kept 8 bases outside the gene matches. The germline gives CDR1 SGHTA, CDR2 FQGNSA. This CDR3 has 13 residues. The CDR3 here is CASSGHRGREQYF. The CDR3 DNA is TGTGCCAGCAGCGGCCACAGGGGTAGGGAGCAGTACTTC.

The J gene is TRBJ2-5, the V gene TRBV29-1, with a tentative D call TRBD2 (5 bases). The CDR3 is 14 amino acids. Germline loops: CDR1 SQVTM, CDR2 ANQGSEA. The V end was cut by 5 bases, the J end by 2 bases, with 15 bases between. CDR3 sequence (DNA): TGCAGCGTTCTCCCCCCACCGGGGCAAGAGACCCAGTACTTC. Protein sequence: CSVLPPPGQETQYF.